This TCR beta chain was recovered during a study of response to subunit inactivated influenza vaccine. In TCRdb, the RT-PCR reads were re-called with MiXCR into one record per CDR3 protein. This sample carries roughly 670,000 distinct CDR3 sequences, about 15% of them seen once, and the ten largest clones take approximately 7.6%. Germline CDR1 and CDR2: DFQATT and SNEGSKA (reference sequence). There are 15 residues in the CDR3. V dropped 4 bases and J dropped 4; count of bases not matched to a gene: 9. This receptor was obtained from a man aged 50-60 years who received an inactivated influenza vaccine. The sequenced sample was PBMCs from blood, obtained approximately 15 days before vaccination. The chain links TRBV20-1 to TRBJ2-5, with 10 nucleotides matching TRBD2. The CDR3 coding sequence is TGCAGTGCTACTGCCCTAGCGGGAGTTTCAGAGACCCAGTACTTC. Its translation: CSATALAGVSETQYF.